The TCR beta chain described here comes from a study of blood T cell repertoires in COVID-19. On the study more broadly: Donors in the United States, Italy and Spain gave samples during acute or convalescent COVID-19.

This clone was seen only once. The repertoire was sequenced with immunoSEQ multiplex PCR; TCRdb's copy has only in-frame clones and lacks some. The sample consists of approximately 440,000 clones, roughly 87% of them appearing once. Cohorts were assigned according to the clinical history that participants reported. Trimming took off 1 base at V and 4 bases at J, with 10 bases between the two ends. Germline CDR1 SGHNT, CDR2 YENEEA. This CDR3 has 14 amino acids. Input material: PBMCs or T cells enriched from blood (not recorded which). This receptor was obtained from a woman aged 18-30 years who had recovered from COVID-19. This chain uses TRBV11-3 with TRBJ1-2; TRBD1 might be the D (5 bases). CDR3 coding DNA: TGTGCCAGCAGCTTAGGGGGCCCTAGCTATGGCTACACCTTC. This translates into CASSLGGPSYGYTF.